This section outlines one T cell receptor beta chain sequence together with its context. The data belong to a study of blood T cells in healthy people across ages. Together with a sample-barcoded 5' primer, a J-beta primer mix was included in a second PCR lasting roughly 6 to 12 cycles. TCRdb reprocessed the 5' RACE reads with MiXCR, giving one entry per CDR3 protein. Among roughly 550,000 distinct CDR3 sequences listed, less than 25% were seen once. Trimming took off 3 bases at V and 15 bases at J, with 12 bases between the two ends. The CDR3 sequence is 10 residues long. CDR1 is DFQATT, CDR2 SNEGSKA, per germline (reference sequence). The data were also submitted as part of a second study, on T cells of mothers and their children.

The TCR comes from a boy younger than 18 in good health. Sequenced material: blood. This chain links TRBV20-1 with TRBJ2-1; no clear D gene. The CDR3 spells CSASPDPGFF. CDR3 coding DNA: TGCAGTGCTAGTCCGGACCCGGGGTTCTTC.